The sequence of this TCR beta chain was determined in a study of OX40 agonist ivuxolimab in advanced cancers. Whole-study context: Patients' therapy was ivuxolimab, an antibody that acts as an agonist of OX40 (CD134). While on treatment, patients had intravenous ivuxolimab at 0.01 to 10 mg/kg every 2 weeks. People who had prior anti-PD-1, anti-PD-L1 or anti-CTLA-4 therapy could take part, and approximately 43% had some.

The CDR3 totals 15 residues. Looked up from germline, CDR1 is LNHDA and CDR2 is SQIVND (reference sequence). V was cut by 7 bases and J by 5 bases, with 18 bases left in between. Produced via immunoSEQ multiplex PCR; TCRdb's table is partial and in-frame only. The sample lists tens of thousands of clones, around four fifths occurring once. The clonotype comes from an adult with an advanced solid tumor such as melanoma, head and neck, liver or kidney cancer. V and J are TRBV19 and TRBJ2-1; tentatively, D is TRBD1 or TRBD2 (5 bases each). Sequencing was performed on CD4+ or CD8+ T cells sorted from blood, taken in a trial of the OX40 agonist ivuxolimab. This CDR3 is CASTNPGRYDNEQFF. The CDR3 DNA reads TGTGCCAGTACAAACCCGGGACGATATGACAATGAGCAGTTCTTC. The complete variable domain, with remaining parts taken from reference TRBV19 and TRBJ2-1, reads DGGITQSPKYLFRKEGQNVTLSCEQNLNHDAMYWYRQDPGQGLRLIYYSQIVNDFQKGDIAEGYSVSREKKESFPLTVTSAQKNPTAFYLCASTNPGRYDNEQFFGPGTRLTVL.